This TCR beta chain was sequenced during a study of cytomegalovirus exposure and HLA in healthy donors. Broader study findings: Rarity marked most TCR sequences, yet some public TCRs occurred in many donors.

About this clone: What it binds is not known.

The CDR3 spans 15 residues. Use of 60 Vbeta and 13 Jbeta primers characterized the PCR. Generated by immunoSEQ multiplex PCR, the TCRdb table keeps only in-frame clones and is missing some. Among about 160,000 clones, around 79% were seen once, and the ten largest hold 3% to 3.5%. Sequencing was performed on PBMCs. The TCR was taken from a woman aged 40 to 50 in good health and CMV-seronegative. V and J are TRBV21-1 and TRBJ1-1. TRBV21-1 is termed a pseudogene. The CDR3 DNA is TGTGCCAGCAGCAAACCCCGGGATTCCCCCACTGAAGCTTTCTTT. Amino acid sequence: CASSKPRDSPTEAFF.